These 3 T cell receptor beta chains came from one sample sequenced in a study of OX40 agonist ivuxolimab in advanced cancers. Clones were read by immunoSEQ multiplex PCR, and TCRdb kept only the in-frame ones, dropping some. Among just over 35,000 clones, 84% were seen once, and the ten largest hold around 18%. Source: CD4+ or CD8+ T cells sorted from blood, taken in a trial of the OX40 agonist ivuxolimab. All receptors come from an adult with an advanced solid tumor such as melanoma, head and neck, liver or kidney cancer.

CDR3 DNA sequence: TGTGCCAGCAGTCTAGGACCTGAAGCTTTCTTT. It translates to CASSLGPEAFF. The chain combines TRBV6-1 with TRBJ1-1; D remains ambiguous. Trimming took off 5 bases at V and 6 bases at J, with 7 bases between the two ends. The CDR3 totals 11 residues. Germline V CDR1 and CDR2: MNHNS, SASEGT.

The chain combines TRBV7-9 with TRBJ1-2; the match to TRBD1 covers 7 bases. V dropped 4 bases and J dropped 8; count of bases not matched to a gene: 13. The germline CDR1 and CDR2 sequences are SEHNR and FQNEAQ (reference sequence). The CDR3 extends over 15 amino acids. This CDR3 reads CASSYSGQAREGYTF. DNA of the CDR3: TGTGCCAGCAGCTACTCCGGACAGGCCAGGGAGGGCTACACCTTC.

This clone appeared a few times. The gene calls are TRBV7-8 and TRBJ1-3, with D uncertain. This CDR3 has 13 residues. The germline gives CDR1 SGHVS, CDR2 FQNEAQ. Trimming stripped 5 bases from V and 2 bases from J, with 7 bases between. The CDR3 loop reads CASSELTGNTIYF. The CDR3 DNA reads as TGTGCCAGCAGCGAATTGACTGGAAACACCATATATTTT.